A single sample is the source of the 6 T cell receptor beta chains below, sequenced in a study of blood T cell repertoires in COVID-19. Assay used: immunoSEQ multiplex PCR; TCRdb lists only in-frame clones, some missing. The data contain 40,000 or so clones, about 88% of them seen just once; the ten biggest clones take up approximately 13%. The sample consisted of peripheral blood. Every receptor here comes from a human donor in a cohort sampled during active COVID-19.

The chain employs TRBV4-1 and TRBJ1-2; the match to TRBD1 covers 7 bases. The CDR3 totals 15 residues. Germline CDR1 and CDR2: MGHRA and YSYEKL. V gave up 7 bases and J gave up 2 bases; unmatched junction bases: 10. The CDR3 reads CASTPLTGTNYGYTF. For the CDR3, the DNA is TGCGCCAGCACCCCCCTGACAGGGACAAACTATGGCTACACCTTC.

The chain links TRBV15 to TRBJ2-5, with a tentative D call TRBD1 (6 bases). V was clipped by 0 bases and J by 4 bases, with 18 bases between them. The CDR3 length is 17 residues. Germline CDR1 LNHNV, CDR2 YYDKDF (reference sequence). The CDR3 region is CATSRDLGQGRAETQYF. In DNA, the CDR3 is TGTGCCACCAGCAGAGATTTAGGGCAGGGGCGGGCAGAGACCCAGTACTTC. The full variable domain, rest sourced from reference TRBV15 and TRBJ2-5, is DAMVIQNPRYQVTQFGKPVTLSCSQTLNHNVMYWYQQKSSQAPKLLFHYYDKDFNNEADTPDNFQSRRPNTSFCFLDIRSPGLGDTAMYLCATSRDLGQGRAETQYFGPGTRLLVL.

This clone occurred once. The chain carries TRBV12-5 and TRBJ2-7, with D possibly matching TRBD1 (5 bases). CDR1 is LGHNT and CDR2 is FRNRAP in the germline V gene. This CDR3 has 14 amino acids. The V end lost 2 bases, the J end lost 3 bases, and 11 bases lay between the germline ends. In nucleotides, the CDR3 is TGTGCTAGTGGTTTGTTCGCAGGGATCTACGAGCAGTACTTC. Its translation: CASGLFAGIYEQYF.

The chain carries TRBV18 and TRBJ2-7; 7 bases fit TRBD1. Germline CDR1 and CDR2: KGHSH and LQKENI. The CDR3 is made up of 14 amino acids. Losses at the gene ends were 4 bases for V and 1 base for J; bases not matched to a gene: 4. The chain's CDR3 is CASSQTGRSYEQYF. The DNA of the CDR3 is TGTGCCAGCTCACAGACAGGGAGATCCTACGAGCAGTACTTC.

The table lists this clone with a count of one. The J gene is TRBJ2-5, the V gene TRBV3-1 (or the pseudogene TRBV3-2); D is uncertain. V was pared by 2 bases and J by 4 bases, with 5 bases between. Germline V gene sequence: CDR1 LGHDT, CDR2 YNNKEL (reference sequence). This CDR3 has 12 residues. CDR3 region: CASSQIAETQYF. The DNA of the CDR3 is TGTGCCAGCAGCCAAATAGCAGAGACCCAGTACTTC.

V is TRBV6-5 and J is TRBJ1-1; D gene ambiguous. The CDR3 spans 13 residues. V was cut by 8 bases and J by 1 base, with 11 bases left in between. The germline gives CDR1 MNHEY, CDR2 SVGAGI. The CDR3 reads CASLFGGNTEAFF. As DNA, the CDR3 is TGTGCCAGCCTCTTTGGAGGGAACACTGAAGCTTTCTTT.